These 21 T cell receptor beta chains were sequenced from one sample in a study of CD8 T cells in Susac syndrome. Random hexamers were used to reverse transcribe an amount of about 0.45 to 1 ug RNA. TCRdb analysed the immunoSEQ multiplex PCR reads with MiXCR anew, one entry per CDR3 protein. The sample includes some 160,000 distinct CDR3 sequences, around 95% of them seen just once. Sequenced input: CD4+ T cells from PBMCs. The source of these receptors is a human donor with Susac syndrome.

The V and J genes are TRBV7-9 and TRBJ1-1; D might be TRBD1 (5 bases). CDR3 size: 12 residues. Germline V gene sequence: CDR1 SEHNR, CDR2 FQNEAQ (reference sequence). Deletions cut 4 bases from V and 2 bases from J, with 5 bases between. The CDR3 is CASSWGNTEAFF. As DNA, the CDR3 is TGTGCCAGCAGCTGGGGCAACACTGAAGCTTTCTTT. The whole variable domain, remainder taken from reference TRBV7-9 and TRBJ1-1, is DTGVSQNPRHKITKRGQNVTFRCDPISEHNRLYWYRQTLGQGPEFLTYFQNEAQLEKSRLLSDRFSAERPKGSFSTLEIQRTEQGDSAMYLCASSWGNTEAFFGQGTRLTVV.

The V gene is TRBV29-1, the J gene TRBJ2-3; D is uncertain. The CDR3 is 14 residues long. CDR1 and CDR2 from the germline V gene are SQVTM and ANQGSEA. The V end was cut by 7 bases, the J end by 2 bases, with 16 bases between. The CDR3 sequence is CSAKGIPNTDTQYF. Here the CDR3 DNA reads TGCAGCGCCAAAGGTATACCTAACACAGATACGCAGTATTTT.

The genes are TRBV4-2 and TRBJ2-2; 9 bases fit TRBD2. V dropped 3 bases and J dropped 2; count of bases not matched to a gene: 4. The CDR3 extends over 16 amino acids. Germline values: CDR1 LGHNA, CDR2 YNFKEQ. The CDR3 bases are TGTGCCAGCAGCCATCGCGGGGGGGCCAACACCGGGGAGCTGTTTTTT. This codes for CASSHRGGANTGELFF.

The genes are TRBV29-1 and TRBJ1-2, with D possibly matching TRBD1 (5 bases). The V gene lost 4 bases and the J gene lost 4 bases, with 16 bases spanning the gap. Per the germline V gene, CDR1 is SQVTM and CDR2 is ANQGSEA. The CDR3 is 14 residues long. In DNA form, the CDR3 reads TGCAGCGTTGGTGCCTCGGGGCAGTTCTATGGCTACACCTTC. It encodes CSVGASGQFYGYTF. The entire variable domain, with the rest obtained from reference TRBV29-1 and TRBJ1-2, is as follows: SAVISQKPSRDICQRGTSLTIQCQVDSQVTMMFWYRQQPGQSLTLIATANQGSEATYESGFVIDKFPISRPNLTFSTLTVSNMSPEDSSIYLCSVGASGQFYGYTFGSGTRLTVV.

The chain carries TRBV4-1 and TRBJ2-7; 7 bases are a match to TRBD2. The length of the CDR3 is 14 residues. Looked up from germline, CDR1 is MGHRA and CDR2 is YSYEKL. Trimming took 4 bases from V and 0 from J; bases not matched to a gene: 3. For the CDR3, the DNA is TGCGCCAGCAGCCGGGCGGGAGCCTCCTACGAGCAGTACTTC. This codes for CASSRAGASYEQYF.

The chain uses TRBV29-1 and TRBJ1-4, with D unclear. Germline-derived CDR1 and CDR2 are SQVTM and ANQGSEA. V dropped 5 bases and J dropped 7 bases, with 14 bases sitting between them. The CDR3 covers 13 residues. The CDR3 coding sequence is TGCAGCGTTCGGACCCACCGGAGTGAAAAACTGTTTTTT. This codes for CSVRTHRSEKLFF.

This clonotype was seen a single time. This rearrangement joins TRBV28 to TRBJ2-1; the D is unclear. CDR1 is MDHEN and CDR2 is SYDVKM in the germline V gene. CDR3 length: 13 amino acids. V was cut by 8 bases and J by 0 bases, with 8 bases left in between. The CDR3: CASGHSSYNEQFF. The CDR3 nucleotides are TGTGCCAGCGGGCACAGCTCCTACAATGAGCAGTTCTTC. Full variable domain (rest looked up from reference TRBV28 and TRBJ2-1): DVKVTQSSRYLVKRTGEKVFLECVQDMDHENMFWYRQDPGLGLRLIYFSYDVKMKEKGDIPEGYSVSREKKERFSLILESASTNQTSMYLCASGHSSYNEQFFGPGTRLTVL.

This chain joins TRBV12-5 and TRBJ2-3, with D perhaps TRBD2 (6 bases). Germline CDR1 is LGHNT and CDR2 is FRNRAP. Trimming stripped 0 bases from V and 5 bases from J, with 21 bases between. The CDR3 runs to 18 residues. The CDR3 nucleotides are TGTGCTAGTGGTTTGGTCCCCCTTTTCGGGGAGGCAGGAGATACGCAGTATTTT. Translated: CASGLVPLFGEAGDTQYF.

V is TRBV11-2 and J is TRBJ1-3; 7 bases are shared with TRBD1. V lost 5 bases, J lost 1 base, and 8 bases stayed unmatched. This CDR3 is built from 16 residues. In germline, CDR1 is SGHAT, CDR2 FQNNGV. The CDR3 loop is CASSPPTGFSGNTIYF. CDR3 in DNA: TGTGCCAGCAGCCCTCCGACAGGGTTTTCTGGAAACACCATATATTTT. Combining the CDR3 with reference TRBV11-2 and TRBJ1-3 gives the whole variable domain EAGVAQSPRYKIIEKRQSVAFWCNPISGHATLYWYQQILGQGPKLLIQFQNNGVVDDSQLPKDRFSAERLKGVDSTLKIQPAKLEDSAVYLCASSPPTGFSGNTIYFGEGSWLTVV.

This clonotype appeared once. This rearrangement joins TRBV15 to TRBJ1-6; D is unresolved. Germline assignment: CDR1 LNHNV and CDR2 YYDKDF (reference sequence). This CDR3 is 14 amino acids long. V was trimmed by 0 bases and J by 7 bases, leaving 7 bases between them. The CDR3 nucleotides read TGTGCCACCAGCAGAGATCTTGGCAATTCACCCCTCCACTTT. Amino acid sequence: CATSRDLGNSPLHF.

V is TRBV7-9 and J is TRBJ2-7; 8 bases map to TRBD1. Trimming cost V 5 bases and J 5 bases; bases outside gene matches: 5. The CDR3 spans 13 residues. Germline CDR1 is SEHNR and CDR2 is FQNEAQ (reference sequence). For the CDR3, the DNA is TGTGCCAGCAGCCAGACAGGGGTCCACGAGCAGTACTTC. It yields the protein CASSQTGVHEQYF.

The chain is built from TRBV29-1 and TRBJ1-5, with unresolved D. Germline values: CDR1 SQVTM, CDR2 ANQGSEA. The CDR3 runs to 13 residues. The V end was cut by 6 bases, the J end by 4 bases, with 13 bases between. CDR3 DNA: TGCAGCGTCGCTTTCGAACAGAATCAGCCCCAGCATTTT. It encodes CSVAFEQNQPQHF.

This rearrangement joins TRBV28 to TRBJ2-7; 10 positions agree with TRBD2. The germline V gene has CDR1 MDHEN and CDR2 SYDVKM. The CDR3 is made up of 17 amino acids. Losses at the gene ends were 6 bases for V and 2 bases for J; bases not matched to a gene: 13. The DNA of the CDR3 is TGTGCCAGCAGGGATGGGACTAGCGTAACTAAAACCTACGAGCAGTACTTC. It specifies CASRDGTSVTKTYEQYF.

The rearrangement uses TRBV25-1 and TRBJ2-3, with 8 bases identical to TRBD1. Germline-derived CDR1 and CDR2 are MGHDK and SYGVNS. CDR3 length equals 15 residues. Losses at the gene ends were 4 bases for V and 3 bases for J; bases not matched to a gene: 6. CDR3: CASSAGQGSTDTQYF. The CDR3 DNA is TGTGCCAGCAGTGCAGGACAGGGTTCGACAGATACGCAGTATTTT.

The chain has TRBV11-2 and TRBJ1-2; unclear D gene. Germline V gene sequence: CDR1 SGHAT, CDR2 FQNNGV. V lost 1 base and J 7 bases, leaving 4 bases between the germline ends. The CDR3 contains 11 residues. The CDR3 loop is CASSLVSGYTF. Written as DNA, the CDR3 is TGTGCCAGCAGCTTAGTATCTGGCTACACCTTC.

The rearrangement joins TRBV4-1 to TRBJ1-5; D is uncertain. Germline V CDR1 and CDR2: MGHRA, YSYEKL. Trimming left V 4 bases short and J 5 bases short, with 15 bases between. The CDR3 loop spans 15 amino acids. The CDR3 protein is CASSPKRGPHQPQHF. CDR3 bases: TGCGCCAGCAGCCCCAAACGTGGGCCCCATCAGCCCCAGCATTTT.

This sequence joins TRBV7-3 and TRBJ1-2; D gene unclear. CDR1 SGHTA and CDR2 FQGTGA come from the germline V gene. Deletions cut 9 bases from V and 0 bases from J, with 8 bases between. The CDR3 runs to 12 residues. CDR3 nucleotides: TGTGCCAGAGACGGAGCTAACTATGGCTACACCTTC. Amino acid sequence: CARDGANYGYTF.

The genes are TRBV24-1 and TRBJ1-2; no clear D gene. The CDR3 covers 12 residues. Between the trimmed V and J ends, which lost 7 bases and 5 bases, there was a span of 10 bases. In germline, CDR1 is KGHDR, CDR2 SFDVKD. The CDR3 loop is CATSSAAYGYTF. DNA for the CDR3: TGTGCCACCAGCTCGGCAGCTTATGGCTACACCTTC.

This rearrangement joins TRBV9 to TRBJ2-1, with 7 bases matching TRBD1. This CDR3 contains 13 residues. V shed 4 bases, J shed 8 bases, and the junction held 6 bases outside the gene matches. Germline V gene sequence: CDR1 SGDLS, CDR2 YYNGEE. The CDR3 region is CASSTGTVHEQFF. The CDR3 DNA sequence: TGTGCCAGCAGCACCGGGACAGTTCATGAGCAGTTCTTC.

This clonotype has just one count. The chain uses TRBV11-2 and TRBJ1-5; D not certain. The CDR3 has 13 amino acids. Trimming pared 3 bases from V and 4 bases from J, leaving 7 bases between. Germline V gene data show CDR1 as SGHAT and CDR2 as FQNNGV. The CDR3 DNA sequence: TGTGCCAGCAGCTTTTACCTAAATCAGCCCCAGCATTTT. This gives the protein CASSFYLNQPQHF.

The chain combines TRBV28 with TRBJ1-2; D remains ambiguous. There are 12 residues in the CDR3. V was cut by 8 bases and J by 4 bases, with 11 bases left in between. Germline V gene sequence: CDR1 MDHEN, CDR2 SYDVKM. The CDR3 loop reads CASGLGVYGYTF. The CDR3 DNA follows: TGTGCCAGCGGACTAGGAGTCTATGGCTACACCTTC.